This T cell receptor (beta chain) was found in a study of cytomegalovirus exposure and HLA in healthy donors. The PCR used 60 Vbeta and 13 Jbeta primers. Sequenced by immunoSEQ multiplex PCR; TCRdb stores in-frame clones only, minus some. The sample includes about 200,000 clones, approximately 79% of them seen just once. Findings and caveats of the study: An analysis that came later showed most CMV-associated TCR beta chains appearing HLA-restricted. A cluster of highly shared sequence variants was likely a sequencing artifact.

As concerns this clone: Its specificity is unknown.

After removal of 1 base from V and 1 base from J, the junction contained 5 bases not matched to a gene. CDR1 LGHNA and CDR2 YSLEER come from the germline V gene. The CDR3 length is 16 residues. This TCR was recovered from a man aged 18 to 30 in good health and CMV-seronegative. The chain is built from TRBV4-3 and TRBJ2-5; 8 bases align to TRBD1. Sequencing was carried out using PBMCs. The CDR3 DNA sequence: TGCGCCAGCAGCCAAGGAGAGGACAGGGTCCAAGAGACCCAGTACTTC. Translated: CASSQGEDRVQETQYF.